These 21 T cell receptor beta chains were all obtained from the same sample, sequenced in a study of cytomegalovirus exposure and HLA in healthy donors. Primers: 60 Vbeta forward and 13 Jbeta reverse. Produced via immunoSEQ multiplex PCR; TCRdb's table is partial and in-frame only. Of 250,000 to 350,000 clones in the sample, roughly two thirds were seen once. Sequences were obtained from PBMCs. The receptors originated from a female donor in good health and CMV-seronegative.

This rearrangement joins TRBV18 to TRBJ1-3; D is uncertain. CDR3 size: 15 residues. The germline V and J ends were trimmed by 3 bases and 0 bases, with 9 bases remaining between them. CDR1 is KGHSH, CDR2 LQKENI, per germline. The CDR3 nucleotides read TGTGCCAGCTCACCCCAACTGCCCTCTGGAAACACCATATATTTT. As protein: CASSPQLPSGNTIYF.

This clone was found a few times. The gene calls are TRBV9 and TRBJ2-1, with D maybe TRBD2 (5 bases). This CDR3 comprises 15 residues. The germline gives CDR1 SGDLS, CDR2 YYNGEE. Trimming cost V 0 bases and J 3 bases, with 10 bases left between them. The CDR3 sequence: CASSVALSGYNEQFF. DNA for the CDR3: TGTGCCAGCAGCGTAGCTCTGAGCGGCTACAATGAGCAGTTCTTC.

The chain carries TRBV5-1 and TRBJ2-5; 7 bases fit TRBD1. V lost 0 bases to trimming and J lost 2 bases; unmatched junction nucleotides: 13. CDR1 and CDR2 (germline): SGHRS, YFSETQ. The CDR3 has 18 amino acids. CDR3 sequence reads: CASSLEFGETGVQETQYF. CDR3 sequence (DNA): TGCGCCAGCAGCTTGGAGTTCGGCGAAACAGGGGTTCAAGAGACCCAGTACTTC.

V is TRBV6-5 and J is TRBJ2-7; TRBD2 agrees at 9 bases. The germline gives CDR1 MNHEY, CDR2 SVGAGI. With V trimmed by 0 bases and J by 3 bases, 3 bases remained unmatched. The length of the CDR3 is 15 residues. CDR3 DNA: TGTGCCAGCAGTTACTCGGCGGGAGGGGGCTACGAGCAGTACTTC. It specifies CASSYSAGGGYEQYF.

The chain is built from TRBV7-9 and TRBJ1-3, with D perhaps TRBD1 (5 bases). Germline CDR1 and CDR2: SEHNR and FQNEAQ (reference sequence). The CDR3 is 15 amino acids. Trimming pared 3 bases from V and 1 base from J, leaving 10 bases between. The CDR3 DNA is TGTGCCAGCAGCTTCAGGGTCGGGTCTGGAAACACCATATATTTT. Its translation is CASSFRVGSGNTIYF. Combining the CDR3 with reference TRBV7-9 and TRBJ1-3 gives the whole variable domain DTGVSQNPRHKITKRGQNVTFRCDPISEHNRLYWYRQTLGQGPEFLTYFQNEAQLEKSRLLSDRFSAERPKGSFSTLEIQRTEQGDSAMYLCASSFRVGSGNTIYFGEGSWLTVV.

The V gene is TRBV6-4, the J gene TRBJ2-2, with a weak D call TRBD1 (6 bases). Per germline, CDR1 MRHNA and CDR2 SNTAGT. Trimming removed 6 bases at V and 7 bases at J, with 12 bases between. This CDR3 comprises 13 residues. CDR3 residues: CASSQGSYGELFF. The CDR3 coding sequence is TGTGCCAGCAGCCAGGGGTCGTACGGGGAGCTGTTTTTT.

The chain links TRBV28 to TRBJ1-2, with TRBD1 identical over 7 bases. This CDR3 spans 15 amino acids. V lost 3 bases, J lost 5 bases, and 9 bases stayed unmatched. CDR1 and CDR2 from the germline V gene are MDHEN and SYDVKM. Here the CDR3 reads CASSFLGQRVYGYTF. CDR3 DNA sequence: TGTGCCAGCAGTTTTCTGGGACAGCGGGTTTATGGCTACACCTTC.

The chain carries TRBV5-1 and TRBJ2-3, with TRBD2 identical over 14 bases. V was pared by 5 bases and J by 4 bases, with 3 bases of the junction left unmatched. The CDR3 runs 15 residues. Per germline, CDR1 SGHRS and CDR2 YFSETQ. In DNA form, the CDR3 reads TGCGCCAGCAGAGGGACTAGCGGGAGCGCAGATACGCAGTATTTT. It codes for CASRGTSGSADTQYF.

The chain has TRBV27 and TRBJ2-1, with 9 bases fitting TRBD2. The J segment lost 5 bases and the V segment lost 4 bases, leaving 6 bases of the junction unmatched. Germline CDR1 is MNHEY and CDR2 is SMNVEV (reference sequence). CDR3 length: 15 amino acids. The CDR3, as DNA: TGTGCCAGCAGTTCCCCTGGGACTAGCCACAATGAGCAGTTCTTC. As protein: CASSSPGTSHNEQFF.

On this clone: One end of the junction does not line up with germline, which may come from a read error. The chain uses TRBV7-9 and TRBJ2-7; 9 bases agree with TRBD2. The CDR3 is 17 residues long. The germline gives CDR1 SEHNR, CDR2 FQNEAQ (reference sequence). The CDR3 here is CSSSLVVATSGTYEQYF. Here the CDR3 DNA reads TGTTCCAGCAGCTTAGTTGTCGCGACTAGCGGTACCTACGAGCAGTACTTC.

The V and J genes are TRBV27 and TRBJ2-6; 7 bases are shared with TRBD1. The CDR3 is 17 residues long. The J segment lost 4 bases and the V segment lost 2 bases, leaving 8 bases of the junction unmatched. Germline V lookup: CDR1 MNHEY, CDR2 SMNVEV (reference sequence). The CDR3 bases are TGTGCCAGCAGTTTACGAGAGACAGGGACAGGGGCCAACGTCCTGACTTTC. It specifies CASSLRETGTGANVLTF.

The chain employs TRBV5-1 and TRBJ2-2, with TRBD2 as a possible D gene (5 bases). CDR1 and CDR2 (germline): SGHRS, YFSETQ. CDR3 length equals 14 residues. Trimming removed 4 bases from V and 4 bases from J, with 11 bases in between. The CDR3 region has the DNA TGCGCCAGCAGCCCAGGACTCCTCACCGGGGAGCTGTTTTTT. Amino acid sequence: CASSPGLLTGELFF.

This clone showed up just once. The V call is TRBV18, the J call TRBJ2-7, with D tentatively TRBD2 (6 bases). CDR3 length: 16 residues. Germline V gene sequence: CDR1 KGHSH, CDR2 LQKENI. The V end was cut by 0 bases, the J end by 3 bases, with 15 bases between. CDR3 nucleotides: TGTGCCAGCTCACCACCCCCGGGACTCCTCCTCTACGAGCAGTACTTC. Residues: CASSPPPGLLLYEQYF.

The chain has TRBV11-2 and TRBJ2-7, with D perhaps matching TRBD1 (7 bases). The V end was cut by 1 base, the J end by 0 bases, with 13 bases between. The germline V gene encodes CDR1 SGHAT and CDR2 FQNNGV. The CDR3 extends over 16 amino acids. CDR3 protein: CASSLVRQGGSYEQYF. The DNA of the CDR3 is TGTGCCAGCAGCTTAGTGCGTCAGGGGGGCTCCTACGAGCAGTACTTC.

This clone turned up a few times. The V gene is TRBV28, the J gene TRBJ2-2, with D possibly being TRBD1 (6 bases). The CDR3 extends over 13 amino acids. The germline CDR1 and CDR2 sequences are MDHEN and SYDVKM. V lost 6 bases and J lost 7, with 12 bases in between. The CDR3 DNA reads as TGTGCCAGCAGGACAGGATCCCTCGGGGAGCTGTTTTTT. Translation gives CASRTGSLGELFF.

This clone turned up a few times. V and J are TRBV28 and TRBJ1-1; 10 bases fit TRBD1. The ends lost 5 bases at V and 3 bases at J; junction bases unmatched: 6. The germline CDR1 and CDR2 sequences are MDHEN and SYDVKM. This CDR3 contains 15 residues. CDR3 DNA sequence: TGTGCCAGCAGTGGACAGGGGGTCTCCGACACTGAAGCTTTCTTT. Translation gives CASSGQGVSDTEAFF.

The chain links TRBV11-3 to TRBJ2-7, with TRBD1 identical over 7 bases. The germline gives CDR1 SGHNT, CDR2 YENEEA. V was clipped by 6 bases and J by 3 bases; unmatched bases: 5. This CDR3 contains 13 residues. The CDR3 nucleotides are TGTGCCAGCAGTGAGACAGGGCGCTACGAGCAGTACTTC. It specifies CASSETGRYEQYF.

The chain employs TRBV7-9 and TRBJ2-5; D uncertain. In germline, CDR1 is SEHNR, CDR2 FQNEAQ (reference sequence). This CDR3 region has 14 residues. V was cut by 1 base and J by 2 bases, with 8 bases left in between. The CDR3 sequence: CASSLDGQQETQYF. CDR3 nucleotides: TGTGCCAGCAGCTTAGATGGGCAGCAAGAGACCCAGTACTTC.

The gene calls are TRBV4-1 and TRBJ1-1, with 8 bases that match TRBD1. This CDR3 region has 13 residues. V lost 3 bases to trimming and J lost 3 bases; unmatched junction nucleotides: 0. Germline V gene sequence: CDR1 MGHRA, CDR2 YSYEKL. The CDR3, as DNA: TGCGCCAGCAGCCAGACAGGGGACACTGAAGCTTTCTTT. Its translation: CASSQTGDTEAFF.

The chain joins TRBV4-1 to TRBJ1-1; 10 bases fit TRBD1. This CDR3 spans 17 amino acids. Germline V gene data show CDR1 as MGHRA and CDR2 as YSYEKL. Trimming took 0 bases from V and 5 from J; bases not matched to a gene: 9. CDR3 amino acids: CASSQDRTGGLQTEAFF. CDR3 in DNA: TGCGCCAGCAGCCAAGATCGGACAGGGGGTCTTCAGACTGAAGCTTTCTTT.

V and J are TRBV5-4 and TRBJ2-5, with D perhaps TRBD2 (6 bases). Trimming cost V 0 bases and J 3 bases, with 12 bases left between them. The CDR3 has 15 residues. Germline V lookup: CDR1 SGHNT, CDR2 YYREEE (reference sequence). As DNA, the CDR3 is TGTGCCAGCAGCTTGGTGGCGGGAACAGAAGAGACCCAGTACTTC. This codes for CASSLVAGTEETQYF. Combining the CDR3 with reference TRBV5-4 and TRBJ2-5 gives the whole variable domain ETGVTQSPTHLIKTRGQQVTLRCSSQSGHNTVSWYQQALGQGPQFIFQYYREEENGRGNFPPRFSGLQFPNYSSELNVNALELDDSALYLCASSLVAGTEETQYFGPGTRLLVL.